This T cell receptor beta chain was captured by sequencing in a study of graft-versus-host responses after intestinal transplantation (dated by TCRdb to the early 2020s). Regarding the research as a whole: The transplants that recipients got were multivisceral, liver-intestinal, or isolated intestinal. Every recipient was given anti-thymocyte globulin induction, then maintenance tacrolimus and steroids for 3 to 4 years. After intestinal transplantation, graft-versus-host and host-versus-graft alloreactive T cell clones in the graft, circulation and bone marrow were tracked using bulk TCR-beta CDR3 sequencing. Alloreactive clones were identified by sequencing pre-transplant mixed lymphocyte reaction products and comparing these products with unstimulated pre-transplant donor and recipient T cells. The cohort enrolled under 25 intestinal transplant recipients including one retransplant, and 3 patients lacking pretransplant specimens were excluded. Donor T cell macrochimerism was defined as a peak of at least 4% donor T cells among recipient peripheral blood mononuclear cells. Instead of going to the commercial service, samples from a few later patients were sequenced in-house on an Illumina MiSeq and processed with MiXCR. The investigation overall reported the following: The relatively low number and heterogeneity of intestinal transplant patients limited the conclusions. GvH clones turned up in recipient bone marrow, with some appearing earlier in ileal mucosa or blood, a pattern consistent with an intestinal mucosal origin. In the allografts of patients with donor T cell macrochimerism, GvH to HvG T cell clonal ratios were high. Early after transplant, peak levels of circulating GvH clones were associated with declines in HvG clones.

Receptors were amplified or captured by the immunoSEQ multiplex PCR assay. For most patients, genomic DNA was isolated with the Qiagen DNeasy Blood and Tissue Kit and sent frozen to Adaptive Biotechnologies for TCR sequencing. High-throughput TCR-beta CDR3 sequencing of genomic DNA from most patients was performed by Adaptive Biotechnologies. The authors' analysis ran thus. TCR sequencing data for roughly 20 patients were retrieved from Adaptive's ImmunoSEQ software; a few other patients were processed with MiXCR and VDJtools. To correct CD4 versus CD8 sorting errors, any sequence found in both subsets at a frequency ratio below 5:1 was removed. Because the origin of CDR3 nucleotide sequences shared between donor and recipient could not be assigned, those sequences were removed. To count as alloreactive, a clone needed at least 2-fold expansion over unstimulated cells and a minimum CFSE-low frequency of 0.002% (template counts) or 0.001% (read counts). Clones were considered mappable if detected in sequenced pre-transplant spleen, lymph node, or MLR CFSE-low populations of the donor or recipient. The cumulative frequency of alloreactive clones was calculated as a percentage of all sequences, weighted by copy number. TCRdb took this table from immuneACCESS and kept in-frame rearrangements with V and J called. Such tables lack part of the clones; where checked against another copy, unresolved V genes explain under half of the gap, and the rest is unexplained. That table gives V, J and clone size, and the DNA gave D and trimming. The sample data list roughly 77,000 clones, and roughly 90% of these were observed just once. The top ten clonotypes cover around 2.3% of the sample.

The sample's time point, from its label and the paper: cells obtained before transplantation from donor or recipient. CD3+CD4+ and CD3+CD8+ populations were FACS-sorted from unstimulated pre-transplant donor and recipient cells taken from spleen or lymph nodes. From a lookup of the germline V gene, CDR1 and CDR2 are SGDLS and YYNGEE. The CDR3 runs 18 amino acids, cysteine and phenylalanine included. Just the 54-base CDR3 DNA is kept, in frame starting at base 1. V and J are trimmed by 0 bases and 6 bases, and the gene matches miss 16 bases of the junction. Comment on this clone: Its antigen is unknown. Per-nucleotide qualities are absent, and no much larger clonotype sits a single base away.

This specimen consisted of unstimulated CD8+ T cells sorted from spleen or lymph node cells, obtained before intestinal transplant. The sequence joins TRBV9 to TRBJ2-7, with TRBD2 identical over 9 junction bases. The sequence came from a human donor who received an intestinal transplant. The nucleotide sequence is TGTGCCAGCAGCGTAGGGAGTTGGGAGCGGGAGGAGCGTACCGAGCAGTACTTC. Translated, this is CASSVGSWEREERTEQYF.